This entry lists 17 T cell receptor beta chains sequenced from one sample in a study of blood T cell repertoires in COVID-19. Repertoires were generated with immunoSEQ multiplex PCR, while TCRdb's copy carries only in-frame clones and drops some. Among roughly 32,000 clones listed, roughly nine tenths were seen once. Sample: peripheral blood. Source of these receptors: a human donor with active COVID-19. The donor label of this sample is uncertain.

The rearrangement uses TRBV19 and TRBJ2-7, with TRBD1 matching 12 bases. The CDR3 spans 15 residues. Per germline, CDR1 LNHDA and CDR2 SQIVND (reference sequence). V shed 5 bases, J shed 3 bases, and the junction held 5 bases outside the gene matches. CDR3 loop: CASSPGTGGVYEQYF. The CDR3 DNA reads as TGTGCCAGTAGTCCCGGGACAGGGGGCGTCTACGAGCAGTACTTC.

The CDR3 loop is CAIKGLATDTQYF. The CDR3 DNA is TGTGCCATCAAGGGACTAGCCACAGATACGCAGTATTTT. The chain joins TRBV10-3 to TRBJ2-3, with 9 bases fitting TRBD2. V lost 7 bases, J lost 2 bases, and 1 base stayed unmatched. The length of the CDR3 is 13 residues. Germline V lookup: CDR1 ENHRY, CDR2 SYGVKD.

The chain combines TRBV10-3 with TRBJ2-7; 7 nucleotides align to TRBD1. The germline V gene encodes CDR1 ENHRY and CDR2 SYGVKD. Trimming cost V 5 bases and J 2 bases; bases outside gene matches: 6. The CDR3 runs 14 residues. The CDR3 bases are TGTGCCATCAGTCCCGGGACAGTACCCTACGAGCAGTACTTC. As protein: CAISPGTVPYEQYF.

The rearrangement uses TRBV5-3 and TRBJ2-7; 7 bases agree with TRBD1. TRBV5-3 is known as an ORF, though its function is uncertain. This CDR3 comprises 14 residues. After removal of 3 bases from V and 1 base from J, the junction contained 4 bases not matched to a gene. CDR3 in amino acids: CARSWTGGSYEQYF. The CDR3 nucleotides are TGTGCCAGAAGCTGGACAGGCGGGTCCTACGAGCAGTACTTC.

The chain couples TRBV4-3 to TRBJ2-1; 9 positions match TRBD1. V shed 0 bases and J 9 bases; nucleotides not matched to a gene: 9. Germline CDR1 and CDR2: LGHNA and YSLEER. The CDR3 has 16 residues. In nucleotides, the CDR3 is TGCGCCAGCAGCCAAGATTCTGGGACAGGGCTCGTTGAGCAGTTCTTC. This encodes CASSQDSGTGLVEQFF.

This chain uses TRBV4-1 with TRBJ1-1, with D perhaps TRBD1 (5 bases). Germline V lookup: CDR1 MGHRA, CDR2 YSYEKL. The CDR3 contains 12 residues. Trimming shortened V by 10 bases and J by 3 bases, and 12 bases separated the two germline ends. This CDR3 reads CATAGRDTEAFF. DNA of the CDR3: TGCGCCACTGCGGGACGTGACACTGAAGCTTTCTTT.

The J gene is TRBJ2-7, the V gene TRBV4-3, with a tentative D call TRBD1 (5 bases). This CDR3 spans 14 amino acids. V shed 4 bases and J shed 2 bases, with 12 bases lying between them. From germline, CDR1 is LGHNA and CDR2 YSLEER. CDR3 sequence (DNA): TGCGCCAGCAGCCGTCGGCACAGGCCCTACGAGCAGTACTTC. Protein sequence: CASSRRHRPYEQYF.

The chain employs TRBV10-2 and TRBJ2-5; D is undetermined. The CDR3 is made up of 13 amino acids. Trimming stripped 7 bases from V and 4 bases from J, with 13 bases between. Germline CDR1 is WSHSY and CDR2 is SAAADI. As DNA, the CDR3 is TGCGCCAGCACGGTGGGCGTCCTAGAGACCCAGTACTTC. This gives the protein CASTVGVLETQYF.

This clone was counted only a few times. The V call is TRBV11-2, the J call TRBJ1-6; possible D gene TRBD1, 5 bases. Germline values: CDR1 SGHAT, CDR2 FQNNGV. The CDR3 has 13 residues. V lost 3 bases to trimming and J lost 10 bases, with 10 bases between them. The CDR3 sequence is CASSLQGFSPLHF. Here the CDR3 DNA reads TGTGCCAGCAGCTTGCAGGGCTTCTCACCCCTCCACTTT.

V and J are TRBV6-5 and TRBJ2-5; the match to TRBD2 covers 8 bases. The ends lost 7 bases at V and 4 bases at J; junction bases unmatched: 8. Germline CDR1 is MNHEY and CDR2 is SVGAGI. This CDR3 comprises 14 residues. CDR3 sequence (DNA): TGTGCCAGCAACCGTCGGGAGGGGCGAGAGACCCAGTACTTC. This sequence encodes CASNRREGRETQYF.

This sequence joins TRBV7-3 and TRBJ1-1; TRBD1 aligns across 7 bases. Germline CDR1 is SGHTA and CDR2 is FQGTGA. This CDR3 has 13 amino acids. J was trimmed by 5 bases and V by 5 bases; bases with no gene match: 5. The CDR3 DNA follows: TGTGCCAGCAGCGCGGGACAGAGGACTGAAGCTTTCTTT. This translates into CASSAGQRTEAFF.

This clone was recorded once. The J gene is TRBJ2-7, the V gene TRBV7-2, with 10 bases fitting TRBD2. The CDR3 runs to 15 residues. The J segment lost 0 bases and the V segment lost 5 bases, leaving 4 bases of the junction unmatched. CDR1 and CDR2 from the germline V gene are SGHTA and FQGNSA. CDR3 sequence reads: CASSQSSGSSYEQYF. CDR3 nucleotides: TGTGCCAGCAGCCAATCTAGCGGGAGCTCCTACGAGCAGTACTTC. The full variable domain, in which reference TRBV7-2 and TRBJ2-7 provide the parts outside the CDR3, is GAGVSQSPSNKVTEKGKDVELRCDPISGHTALYWYRQSLGQGLEFLIYFQGNSAPDKSGLPSDRFSAERTGGSVSTLTIQRTQQEDSAVYLCASSQSSGSSYEQYFGPGTRLTVT.

V is TRBV6-2 or TRBV6-3 and J is TRBJ2-5, with D perhaps TRBD2 (5 bases). Germline values: CDR1 MNHEY, CDR2 SVGEGT. This CDR3 has 14 residues. Trimming pared 6 bases from V and 5 bases from J, leaving 16 bases between. This CDR3 reads CASSLIASGETQYF. In DNA, the CDR3 is TGTGCCAGCAGCCTGATCGCTTCGGGGGAGACCCAGTACTTC.

This clone has only one observation. The rearrangement joins TRBV13 to TRBJ2-7, with 7 bases identical to TRBD2. The ends lost 5 bases at V and 3 bases at J; junction bases unmatched: 10. CDR3 length: 15 residues. Per the germline V gene, CDR1 is PRHDT and CDR2 is FYEKMQ (reference sequence). CDR3 coding DNA: TGTGCCAGCAGCCCGACTCGCGGGAGTCTCTACGAGCAGTACTTC. Translating it yields CASSPTRGSLYEQYF.

This rearrangement joins TRBV30 to TRBJ2-6; D is perhaps TRBD1 (7 bases). Per germline, CDR1 GTSNPN and CDR2 SVGIG (reference sequence). Trimming took 3 bases from V and 3 from J, leaving 15 bases between them. The CDR3 has 16 amino acids. DNA for the CDR3: TGTGCCTGGAGAGCCGACAGGGAGGTTGGGGCCAACGTCCTGACTTTC. Translating gives CAWRADREVGANVLTF. Full variable domain (outside the CDR3, taken from reference TRBV30 and TRBJ2-6): SQTIHQWPATLVQPVGSPLSLECTVEGTSNPNLYWYRQAAGRGLQLLFYSVGIGQISSEVPQNLSASRPQDRQFILSSKKLLLSDSGFYLCAWRADREVGANVLTFGAGSRLTVL.

The chain has TRBV19 and TRBJ2-1, with 7 bases fitting TRBD2. Germline values: CDR1 LNHDA, CDR2 SQIVND (reference sequence). This CDR3 contains 16 residues. J gave up 3 bases and V 1 base, and 6 bases lay outside the gene matches. DNA for the CDR3: TGTGCCAGTAGTATAGGTGGCGGGAGCCGCTACAATGAGCAGTTCTTC. Encoded protein: CASSIGGGSRYNEQFF.

The genes are TRBV10-1 and TRBJ2-3; possible D gene TRBD2, 6 bases. The CDR3 has 16 residues. CDR1 is WNHNN, CDR2 SYGVQD, per germline (reference sequence). V was cut by 3 bases and J by 0 bases, with 13 bases left in between. As DNA, the CDR3 is TGCGCCAGCAGTGATGTGTCCCGGGGGAGCACAGATACGCAGTATTTT. It codes for CASSDVSRGSTDTQYF.